Listed here is a single T cell receptor (beta chain). This entry comes from a study of blood T cell repertoires in COVID-19. Background on the study: Researchers got acute and convalescent COVID-19 samples from the United States, Italy and Spain. PBMCs, B-cell-depleted T cells, or T cells were the source of the cDNA or gDNA that made up the material.

Original analysis: Using reference gene primer amplification, nucleated cell counts were estimated. Only in-frame clones appear in the TCRdb table, and some are missing; sequencing was by immunoSEQ multiplex PCR. The V and J calls and clone size were taken over from that table, and D and trimming were inferred from the DNA. The data contain 200,000 to 250,000 clones, 85% to 90% of them seen just once; the ten biggest clones take up 5.9%. The specimen was peripheral blood. The TCR sequence derives from a man older than 75 with acute or convalescent COVID-19.

The CDR3 DNA sequence: TGTGCCAGCTCACCATCAGGGCCCTCTGGGGCCAACGTCCTGACTTTC. Amino acids: CASSPSGPSGANVLTF. V and J are TRBV18 and TRBJ2-6; a weak D match, TRBD1 (5 bases). The germline V gene has CDR1 KGHSH and CDR2 LQKENI. The CDR3 consists of 16 residues. The V and J ends lost 2 bases and 0 bases respectively, with 8 bases between them.